Each of the 3 T cell receptor beta chains below was sequenced from the same sample in a study of beta chain features in type 1 diabetes (dated by TCRdb to the late 2010s). To prepare the library, the immunoSEQ multiplex PCR assay was applied. The entire amount of isolated RNA was reverse transcribed using the High Capacity cDNA Reverse Transcription Kit, so the sequenced TCRB transcripts were expressed ones. TCRdb stores this immuneACCESS table with in-frame sequences only. Part of the clones is absent; in the studies checked, under half of the shortfall reflects unresolved V genes, and no reason is known for the rest. Recorded for this sample are about 180,000 clones; about an eighth of them occurred a single time. Of the sample, about 0.66% falls within the top ten clones. The sequencing input was central memory CD4+ T cells from blood. Receptors originate from a woman aged 18-30 years in good health.

DNA of the CDR3: TGTGCCATCAGCCACGACAGGGGTAACCACGAGCAGTACTTC. Amino acid sequence: CAISHDRGNHEQYF. The J gene is TRBJ2-7, the V gene TRBV10-3; 8 bases match TRBD1. This CDR3 spans 14 amino acids. After removal of 6 bases from V and 5 bases from J, the junction contained 9 bases not matched to a gene. Germline CDR1 and CDR2: ENHRY and SYGVKD.

This clone was detected only a few times. The chain uses TRBV6-6 and TRBJ2-5; TRBD2 agrees at 7 bases. The CDR3 runs 14 residues. V was pared by 2 bases and J by 4 bases, with 4 bases of the junction left unmatched. CDR1 is MNHNY and CDR2 is SVGAGI in the germline V gene (reference sequence). For the CDR3, the DNA is TGTGCCAGCAGTTACCTGGGGGGGGGAGAGACCCAGTACTTC. It specifies CASSYLGGGETQYF.

This clone was seen only a few times. The same CDR3 is also encoded by other DNA sequences in this sample. The chain employs TRBV29-1 and TRBJ2-6, with 7 bases lining up with TRBD1. The CDR3 has 15 residues. V shed 3 bases and J 0 bases; nucleotides not matched to a gene: 2. Germline V gives CDR1 SQVTM, CDR2 ANQGSEA. The CDR3 region has the DNA TGCAGCGTTGAGGGACAGTCCTCTGGGGCCAACGTCCTGACTTTC. Encoded protein: CSVEGQSSGANVLTF.